The 24 T cell receptor beta chains presented below share a single source sample, sequenced in a study of cytomegalovirus exposure and HLA in healthy donors. With 60 Vbeta and 13 Jbeta primers, the PCR was carried out. TCRdb keeps only in-frame clones here, not all; method: immunoSEQ multiplex PCR. The sample includes about 160,000 clones, under 80% of them seen just once. Sequences were obtained from PBMCs. These receptors came from a woman aged 25-40 years in good health and CMV-seronegative.

The rearrangement uses TRBV19 and TRBJ1-1, with TRBD1 as a possible D gene (6 bases). Germline loops: CDR1 LNHDA, CDR2 SQIVND (reference sequence). This CDR3 comprises 14 residues. Trimming cost V 8 bases and J 4 bases, with 17 bases left between them. CDR3 sequence (DNA): TGTGCCAGTTCTCAAATCGGGGGGGCCACTGAAGCTTTCTTT. Protein: CASSQIGGATEAFF. Using reference TRBV19 and TRBJ1-1 for the parts outside the CDR3, the full variable domain is DGGITQSPKYLFRKEGQNVTLSCEQNLNHDAMYWYRQDPGQGLRLIYYSQIVNDFQKGDIAEGYSVSREKKESFPLTVTSAQKNPTAFYLCASSQIGGATEAFFGQGTRLTVV.

This rearrangement joins TRBV2 to TRBJ1-5, with 7 bases fitting TRBD1. CDR3 length: 15 residues. Trimming removed 8 bases from V and 2 bases from J; junction bases left unmatched: 9. Germline CDR1 SNHLY, CDR2 FYNNEI. This chain's CDR3 is CASRYGTVGNQPQHF. CDR3 coding DNA: TGTGCCAGCCGGTACGGGACAGTTGGCAATCAGCCCCAGCATTTT.

The chain employs TRBV30 and TRBJ2-1, with D tentatively TRBD2 (6 bases). Germline CDR1 and CDR2: GTSNPN and SVGIG (reference sequence). V was trimmed by 4 bases and J by 6 bases, leaving 25 bases between them. The CDR3 extends over 17 amino acids. CDR3 amino acids: CAWKYRSLAPGGNEQFF. The CDR3 DNA reads TGTGCCTGGAAGTACCGCTCGCTAGCGCCCGGGGGCAATGAGCAGTTCTTC.

This clone has just a few counts. The V and J genes are TRBV29-1 and TRBJ2-5; D is perhaps TRBD1 (5 bases). The CDR3 sequence is 11 residues long. Trimming took off 7 bases at V and 2 bases at J, with 8 bases between the two ends. The germline CDR1 and CDR2 sequences are SQVTM and ANQGSEA. The CDR3 loop reads CSGRQQETQYF. The CDR3 DNA follows: TGCAGCGGACGACAGCAAGAGACCCAGTACTTC.

V gene TRBV2 combines with J gene TRBJ1-1; no reliable D call. This CDR3 region has 14 residues. Germline V gives CDR1 SNHLY, CDR2 FYNNEI. V was clipped by 6 bases and J by 0 bases, with 11 bases between them. The CDR3 is CASSLRSLNTEAFF. The CDR3 DNA reads TGTGCCAGCAGCCTCAGGTCCTTGAACACTGAAGCTTTCTTT.

The V and J genes are TRBV18 and TRBJ2-4, with 10 bases that match TRBD1. The CDR3 is 12 residues long. Germline assignment: CDR1 KGHSH and CDR2 LQKENI. V trimming: 5 bases; J trimming: 8 bases; junction bases outside the gene matches: 0. For the CDR3, the DNA is TGTGCCAGCTCAGGACAGGGGGACATTCAGTACTTC. This encodes CASSGQGDIQYF.

The V and J genes are TRBV15 and TRBJ1-1; a possible D gene is TRBD1 (6 bases). The CDR3 is made up of 19 amino acids. Germline loops: CDR1 LNHNV, CDR2 YYDKDF (reference sequence). V was trimmed by 0 bases and J by 3 bases, leaving 23 bases between them. The CDR3 reads CATSRESGWTSPGDTEAFF. The CDR3 coding sequence is TGTGCCACCAGCAGAGAGTCCGGCTGGACATCCCCAGGGGACACTGAAGCTTTCTTT.

This sequence joins TRBV30 and TRBJ1-6; D remains ambiguous. Looked up from germline, CDR1 is GTSNPN and CDR2 is SVGIG (reference sequence). The CDR3 extends over 14 amino acids. V dropped 4 bases and J dropped 4 bases, with 11 bases sitting between them. The CDR3 reads CAWISREYNSPLHF. The CDR3 nucleotides read TGTGCCTGGATTTCACGAGAGTATAATTCACCCCTCCACTTT.

The chain has TRBV4-1 and TRBJ2-1; the D is unclear. The CDR3 extends over 11 amino acids. V was clipped by 4 bases and J by 5 bases, with 3 bases between them. The germline gives CDR1 MGHRA, CDR2 YSYEKL. The CDR3 DNA sequence: TGCGCCAGCAGCCTAAACAATGAGCAGTTCTTC. Residues: CASSLNNEQFF.

This chain uses TRBV10-3 with TRBJ1-1, with D possibly matching TRBD1 (5 bases). Deletions cut 2 bases from V and 4 bases from J, with 11 bases between. Per the germline V gene, CDR1 is ENHRY and CDR2 is SYGVKD. This CDR3 comprises 14 residues. DNA of the CDR3: TGTGCCATCAGTGAGCGGGGGAAAGGCACTGAAGCTTTCTTT. It yields the protein CAISERGKGTEAFF.

This chain joins TRBV7-3 and TRBJ2-3, with no clear D. CDR1 is SGHTA and CDR2 is FQGTGA in the germline V gene. Trimming removed 8 bases at V and 2 bases at J, with 11 bases between. The CDR3 length is 13 residues. Written as DNA, the CDR3 is TGTGCCAGCGGCTACGACTCCACAGATACGCAGTATTTT. This translates into CASGYDSTDTQYF.

This chain joins TRBV7-3 and TRBJ2-2, with D perhaps TRBD2 (6 bases). The V end lost 5 bases, the J end lost 4 bases, and 11 bases lay between the germline ends. Germline values: CDR1 SGHTA, CDR2 FQGTGA. The CDR3 is made up of 14 amino acids. The CDR3 reads CASSPRGITGELFF. The CDR3 nucleotides read TGTGCCAGCAGCCCACGGGGGATCACCGGGGAGCTGTTTTTT.

The CDR3 here is CASSLRGGYEQYF. The CDR3 DNA reads TGTGCCAGCAGCTTAAGGGGCGGCTACGAGCAGTACTTC. The gene calls are TRBV7-9 and TRBJ2-7; a possible D gene is TRBD1 (5 bases). The CDR3 length is 13 residues. Germline loops: CDR1 SEHNR, CDR2 FQNEAQ (reference sequence). The V end lost 2 bases, the J end lost 3 bases, and 8 bases lay between the germline ends.

This clone occurred a few times. The V call is TRBV7-6, the J call TRBJ2-2, with TRBD1 matching over 9 bases. V was clipped by 5 bases and J by 0 bases; unmatched bases: 4. The CDR3 covers 16 residues. Germline-derived CDR1 and CDR2 are SGHVS and FNYEAQ. The CDR3 bases are TGTGCCAGCAGCCCCCGACAGGGGGCGAACACCGGGGAGCTGTTTTTT. It is translated as CASSPRQGANTGELFF.

The count of this clone is one. The chain joins TRBV30 to TRBJ2-5, with TRBD2 matching 7 bases. This CDR3 region has 14 residues. The V and J ends lost 7 bases and 3 bases, in that order; junction bases with no gene match: 11. Germline CDR1 reads GTSNPN; CDR2 reads SVGIG (reference sequence). The DNA for the CDR3 is TGTGCCTCCTTCAGCGGCGGGGGTAAAGAGACCCAGTACTTC. As protein: CASFSGGGKETQYF.

This clone was observed a single time. The gene calls are TRBV6-5 and TRBJ1-2; 8 nucleotides match TRBD1. The CDR3 sequence is 14 residues long. The J segment lost 1 base and the V segment lost 10 bases, leaving 8 bases of the junction unmatched. Per the germline V gene, CDR1 is MNHEY and CDR2 is SVGAGI. The CDR3 region is CATTDRDFNYGYTF. DNA for the CDR3: TGTGCCACCACGGACAGGGACTTTAACTATGGCTACACCTTC.

The chain carries TRBV6-5 and TRBJ2-1; 9 bases line up with TRBD2. There are 15 residues in the CDR3. Per germline, CDR1 MNHEY and CDR2 SVGAGI. The junction had 5 bases not matched to a gene; V was cut back by 2 bases and J by 6 bases. The CDR3 DNA sequence: TGTGCCAGCAGTTACAAGGCGGGGGGGCCCAATGAGCAGTTCTTC. It specifies CASSYKAGGPNEQFF.

CDR3: CASSGAGSKPTYEQYF. The CDR3 DNA sequence: TGTGCCAGCAGCGGTGCGGGATCCAAACCTACTTACGAGCAGTACTTC. The chain has TRBV11-2 and TRBJ2-7, with a possible D match to TRBD2 (6 bases). The CDR3 is 16 residues long. From germline, CDR1 is SGHAT and CDR2 FQNNGV. V lost 5 bases and J lost 4, with 21 bases in between.

The chain couples TRBV7-3 to TRBJ2-7, with D possibly being TRBD1 (5 bases). The CDR3 totals 13 residues. Per the germline V gene, CDR1 is SGHTA and CDR2 is FQGTGA. With 2 bases removed from V and 3 bases from J, the gap between germline ends came to 8 bases. In DNA form, the CDR3 reads TGTGCCAGCAGCTTATCCGACAGCTACGAGCAGTACTTC. It encodes CASSLSDSYEQYF.

The chain has TRBV5-1 and TRBJ2-3; D ambiguous. The germline V gene encodes CDR1 SGHRS and CDR2 YFSETQ. The CDR3 has 12 residues. The V end lost 4 bases, the J end lost 4 bases, and 7 bases lay between the germline ends. CDR3 coding DNA: TGCGCCAGCAGCCCTCAGTCAGATACGCAGTATTTT. This encodes CASSPQSDTQYF.

The chain uses TRBV2 and TRBJ2-3, with D possibly matching TRBD2 (7 bases). Germline CDR1 reads SNHLY; CDR2 reads FYNNEI. The ends were cut back, 3 bases at V and 7 bases at J, with 17 bases in the middle. This CDR3 has 15 residues. This CDR3 is CASSERGGGLHTQYF. The CDR3 DNA sequence: TGTGCCAGCAGTGAGCGAGGCGGGGGCTTGCATACGCAGTATTTT.

The chain carries TRBV7-9 and TRBJ2-7; 8 bases are a match to TRBD1. Unmatched junction bases numbered 6, after V lost 5 bases and J lost 3 bases. CDR1 and CDR2 from the germline V gene are SEHNR and FQNEAQ (reference sequence). The CDR3 sequence is 14 residues long. For the CDR3, the DNA is TGTGCCAGCAGCCCGAGGGACAGGCTCTACGAGCAGTACTTC. Protein: CASSPRDRLYEQYF.

This clone was recorded a few times. The V gene is TRBV2, the J gene TRBJ2-5; 7 positions match TRBD2. The germline V gene encodes CDR1 SNHLY and CDR2 FYNNEI. The CDR3 is 11 amino acids. V was clipped by 11 bases and J by 4 bases; unmatched bases: 4. Here the CDR3 DNA reads TGTGCCGGGAGGGTGGGAGAGACCCAGTACTTC. As protein: CAGRVGETQYF.

The chain recombines TRBV10-3 with TRBJ1-3, with TRBD1 matching 9 bases. V dropped 2 bases and J dropped 8; count of bases not matched to a gene: 13. CDR1 and CDR2 (germline): ENHRY, SYGVKD. The CDR3 consists of 17 residues. As DNA, the CDR3 is TGTGCCATCAGTGAGAAAGCCCCGGGACAGGGAAGGGACACCATATATTTT. Amino acids: CAISEKAPGQGRDTIYF.